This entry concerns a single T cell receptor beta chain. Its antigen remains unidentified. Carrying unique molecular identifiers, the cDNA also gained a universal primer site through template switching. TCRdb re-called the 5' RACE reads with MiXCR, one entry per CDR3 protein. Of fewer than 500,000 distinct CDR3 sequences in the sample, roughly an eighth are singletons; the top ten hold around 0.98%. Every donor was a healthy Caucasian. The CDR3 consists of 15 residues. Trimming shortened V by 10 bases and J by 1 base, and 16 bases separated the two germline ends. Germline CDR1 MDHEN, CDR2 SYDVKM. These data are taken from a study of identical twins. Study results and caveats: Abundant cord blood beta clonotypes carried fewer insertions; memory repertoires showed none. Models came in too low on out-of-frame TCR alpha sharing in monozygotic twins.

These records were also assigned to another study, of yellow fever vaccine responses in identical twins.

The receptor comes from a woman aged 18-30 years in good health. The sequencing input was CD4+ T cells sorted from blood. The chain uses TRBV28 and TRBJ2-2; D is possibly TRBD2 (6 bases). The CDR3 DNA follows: TGTGCCACACTCACACGGGGGATGAACACCGGGGAGCTGTTTTTT. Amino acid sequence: CATLTRGMNTGELFF.